These 2 T cell receptor beta chains were sequenced from one sample in a study of blood T cell repertoires in COVID-19. The protocol was immunoSEQ multiplex PCR, while the TCRdb copy is restricted to in-frame clones and leaves out a portion. The sample contains 200,000 to 300,000 clones, about 91% of which appear only once. Sequenced material: PBMCs or T cells enriched from blood (not recorded which). These receptors all come from a woman aged 40 to 50 with acute COVID-19.

This clone showed up just once. V gene TRBV7-9 combines with J gene TRBJ1-1; D is ambiguous. Germline assignment: CDR1 SEHNR and CDR2 FQNEAQ (reference sequence). Trimming stripped 2 bases from V and 3 bases from J, with 4 bases between. The CDR3 is made up of 12 amino acids. The CDR3 DNA reads TGTGCCAGCAGCTTACCCTACACTGAAGCTTTCTTT. This gives the protein CASSLPYTEAFF.

V is TRBV5-1 and J is TRBJ2-5; a weak D match, TRBD2 (6 bases). The CDR3 contains 15 residues. Germline-derived CDR1 and CDR2 are SGHRS and YFSETQ. V was trimmed by 0 bases and J by 5 bases, leaving 14 bases between them. The CDR3 DNA reads TGCGCCAGCAGCTTGGCCGTACAGGCGGGGGAGACCCAGTACTTC. This translates into CASSLAVQAGETQYF. Full variable domain (rest looked up from reference TRBV5-1 and TRBJ2-5): KAGVTQTPRYLIKTRGQQVTLSCSPISGHRSVSWYQQTPGQGLQFLFEYFSETQRNKGNFPGRFSGRQFSNSRSEMNVSTLELGDSALYLCASSLAVQAGETQYFGPGTRLLVL.